Described below is a single T cell receptor beta chain sequence and its context. Its antigen is not identified. These data belong to a study of human T cells and chemical hapten exposure. The overall study: Slight differences in pooled library volume were the main source of varying TCR yields across samples. Broader study findings: TCRs at a frequency above 1 in 1000 stayed unchanged with DPC sensitization.

Total RNA was extracted from unfractionated whole blood. This CDR3 comprises 15 residues. The germline gives CDR1 SEHNR, CDR2 FQNEAQ (reference sequence). The germline V and J ends were trimmed by 0 bases and 1 base, with 9 bases remaining between them. In the original analysis: The number of TCRs in each sample had a median of about 96,000 and spanned about 23,224 to 690,600. TCRdb recomputed calls from the 5' RACE reads with MiXCR, one row per CDR3 protein. The V and J calls here are based on TCRdb, not the publication. In the table there are fewer than 150,000 distinct CDR3 sequences, around 20% of which are singletons.

The rearrangement uses TRBV7-9 and TRBJ1-1, with D uncertain. The receptor was derived from a human donor in good health. The CDR3 region has the DNA TGTGCCAGCAGCTTAGCGAGCGGCCAGAACACTGAAGCTTTCTTT. It yields the protein CASSLASGQNTEAFF.